This T cell receptor beta chain came from a study of blood T cell repertoires in COVID-19. Study-wide context: Sites in the United States, Italy and Spain provided acute and convalescent COVID-19 samples. T cells, B-cell-depleted T cells, or PBMCs provided the cDNA or gDNA that served as material.

In the study's own analysis: Reference gene primers were amplified, and this amplification served to estimate nucleated cell counts. Profiled with immunoSEQ multiplex PCR; TCRdb holds only in-frame clones, not every one. That table gives V, J and clone size, and the DNA gave D and trimming. The data show a few hundred thousand clones, around 82% seen once. Looked up from germline, CDR1 is PRHDT and CDR2 is FYEKMQ (reference sequence). This CDR3 has 13 amino acids. V lost 1 base and J 7 bases, leaving 7 bases between the germline ends. The V call is TRBV13, the J call TRBJ2-2; possible D gene TRBD2, 6 bases. The sequence was obtained from a woman aged 50 to 60 with acute or convalescent COVID-19. What was sequenced was peripheral blood. The CDR3 DNA is TGTGCCAGCAGCTTAGTGGACTACGGGGAGCTGTTTTTT. Encoded protein: CASSLVDYGELFF.